A single TCR beta chain is shown here with its context. Its antigen is still unknown. This sample stems from a study of T-cell reconstitution after alpha-beta-depleted transplantation in children. Unique molecular identifiers tagged the TCRbeta library. From the PCR reads, TCRdb called clonotypes with MiXCR, one entry per CDR3 protein. The repertoire holds fewer than 550,000 distinct CDR3 sequences, over 10% seen once, with 12% to 15% in the top ten. Looked up from germline, CDR1 is MNHNS and CDR2 is SASEGT. The CDR3 consists of 14 residues. With 5 bases clipped from V and 7 bases from J, the junction kept 4 bases outside the gene matches. Overall study findings and caveats: One year post-transplant, T-cell counts and diversity were largely derived from T cells produced anew. Surviving thymic progenitors and recipient T cells were the source of high TCRbeta diversity at day 60 in some patients.

This chain connects TRBV6-1 to TRBJ2-1; 11 bases are a match to TRBD1. The receptor was isolated from a female patient aged 2 to 10 who had a stem cell transplant for aplastic anemia, so the T cells may come from the graft donor. The source was PBMCs, mostly from graft donor cells, collected 180 days after TCRalphabeta/CD19-depleted stem cell transplant. CDR3 DNA sequence: TGTGCCAGCAGTACCGGGACAGGGGGGAATGAGCAGTTCTTC. Translation gives CASSTGTGGNEQFF.